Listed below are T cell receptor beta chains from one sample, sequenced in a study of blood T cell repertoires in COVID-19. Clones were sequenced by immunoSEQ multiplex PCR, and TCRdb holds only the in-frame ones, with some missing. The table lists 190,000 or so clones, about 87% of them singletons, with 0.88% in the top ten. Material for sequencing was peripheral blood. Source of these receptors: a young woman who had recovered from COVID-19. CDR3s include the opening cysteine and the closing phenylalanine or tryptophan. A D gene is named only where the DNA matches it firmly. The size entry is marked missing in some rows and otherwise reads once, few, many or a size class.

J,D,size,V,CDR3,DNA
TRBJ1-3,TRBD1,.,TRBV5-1,CASSRLDRGNTIYF,TGCGCCAGCAGCCGACTGGACAGGGGAAACACCATATATTTT
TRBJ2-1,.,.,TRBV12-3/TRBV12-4,CASSKTYEQFF,TGTGCCAGCAGCAAGACTTATGAGCAGTTCTTC
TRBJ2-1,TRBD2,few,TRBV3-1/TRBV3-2,CASSLTSGKNEQFF,TGTGCCAGCAGCCTGACTAGCGGGAAAAATGAGCAGTTCTTC
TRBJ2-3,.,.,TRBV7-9,CASSLVAGSTDTQYF,TGTGCCAGCAGCTTAGTAGCAGGGAGCACAGATACGCAGTATTTT
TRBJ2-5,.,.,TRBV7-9,CASSLEGRRETQYF,TGTGCCAGCAGCTTAGAGGGGCGCCGGGAGACCCAGTACTTC
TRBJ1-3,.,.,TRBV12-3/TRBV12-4,CASSRRDGNTIYF,TGTGCCAGCAGTCGGAGAGATGGAAACACCATATATTTT
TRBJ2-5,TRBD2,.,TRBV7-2,CASSYGGAVETQYF,TGTGCCAGCAGCTACGGGGGGGCCGTCGAGACCCAGTACTTC
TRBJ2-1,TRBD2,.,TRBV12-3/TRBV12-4,CASSPTSRYEQFF,TGTGCCAGCAGTCCGACTAGCCGGTATGAGCAGTTCTTC
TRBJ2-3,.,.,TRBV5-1,CASSARYGNPDTQYF,TGCGCCAGCAGCGCCCGTTACGGGAACCCAGATACGCAGTATTTT
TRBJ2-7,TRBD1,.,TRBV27,CASSVYYGQGYEQYF,TGTGCCAGCAGTGTTTATTATGGACAGGGCTACGAGCAGTACTTC
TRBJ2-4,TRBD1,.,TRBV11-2,CASSPQGGLAKNIQYF,TGTGCCAGCAGCCCACAGGGGGGCCTAGCCAAAAACATTCAGTACTTC
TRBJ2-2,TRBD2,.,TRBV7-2,CASSLDPSGRATGELFF,TGTGCCAGCAGCTTAGACCCTAGCGGGAGGGCCACCGGGGAGCTGTTTTTT
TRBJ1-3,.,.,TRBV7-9,CASSLAGGAGGNTIYF,TGTGCCAGCAGCTTAGCTGGGGGAGCGGGTGGAAACACCATATATTTT
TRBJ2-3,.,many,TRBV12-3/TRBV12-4,CASRRGPADTQYF,TGTGCCAGCAGACGAGGCCCGGCTGATACGCAGTATTTT
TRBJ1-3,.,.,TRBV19,CASSTGHRNTIYF,TGTGCCAGTAGTACGGGACATAGAAACACCATATATTTT
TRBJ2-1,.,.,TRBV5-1,CASSTRTKLEANEQFF,TGCGCCAGCAGCACCCGTACTAAACTAGAAGCAAATGAGCAGTTCTTC
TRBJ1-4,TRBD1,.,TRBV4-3,CASSQGGQGYEKLFF,TGCGCCAGCAGCCAAGGCGGACAGGGGTATGAAAAACTGTTTTTT
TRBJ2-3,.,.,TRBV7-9,CASSLDSLARGDTQYF,TGTGCCAGCAGCTTAGATAGTCTAGCGCGGGGAGATACGCAGTATTTT
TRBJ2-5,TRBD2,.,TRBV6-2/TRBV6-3,CASSAPGLAGETQYF,TGTGCCAGCAGTGCACCGGGACTAGCTGGGGAGACCCAGTACTTC
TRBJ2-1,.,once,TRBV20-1,CRSAGGDEQFF,TGCAGGTCCGCGGGTGGCGATGAGCAGTTCTTC
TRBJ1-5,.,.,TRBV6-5,CASSYDRNQPQHF,TGTGCCAGCAGTTACGACAGGAATCAGCCCCAGCATTTT
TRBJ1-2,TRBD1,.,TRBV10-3,CAITDREGYGYTF,TGTGCCATAACCGACAGGGAAGGGTATGGCTACACCTTC
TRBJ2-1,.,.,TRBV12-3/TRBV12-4,CASSLVGEAEQFF,TGTGCCAGCAGTTTGGTCGGTGAGGCTGAGCAGTTCTTC
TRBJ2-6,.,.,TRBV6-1,CASSERIDSLRAGANVLTF,TGTGCCAGCAGTGAACGGATCGACAGTCTTCGCGCTGGGGCCAACGTCCTGACTTTC
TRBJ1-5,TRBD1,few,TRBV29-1,CSATGGAGNQPQHF,TGCAGCGCCACAGGGGGCGCCGGCAATCAGCCCCAGCATTTT
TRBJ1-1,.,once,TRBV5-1,CASSLRQAANTEAFF,TGCGCCAGCAGCCTGAGACAGGCTGCGAACACTGAAGCTTTCTTT
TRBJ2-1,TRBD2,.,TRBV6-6,CASSLGGGRLYNEQFF,TGTGCCAGCAGCCTCGGGGGGGGCCGTCTATACAATGAGCAGTTCTTC
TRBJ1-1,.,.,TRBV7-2,CASSLIGVNTEAFF,TGTGCCAGCAGCTTGATAGGGGTGAACACTGAAGCTTTCTTT